This T cell receptor (beta chain) derives from a study of blood T cells in healthy people across ages. Study-wide results and limits: When set beside aged donors, long-lived donors presented more naive CD4+ cells and higher diversity. Strongly correlated with naive T cell percentage was TCR beta diversity.

This clonotype showed up just a few times. What it binds is not known. A second 7 to 11 cycle PCR used barcoded and J-beta primers. Each single sample gave us at least 3 million CDR3-containing paired-end reads. TCRdb recomputed calls from the 5' RACE reads with MiXCR, one row per CDR3 protein. The profile shows roughly 2 million distinct CDR3 sequences, 49% of them singletons. Peripheral blood samples of around 9.3 milliliters were drawn from each donor. Germline lookup yields CDR1 LNHNV and CDR2 YYDKDF (reference sequence). The CDR3 has 14 residues. The V end was cut by 1 base, the J end by 11 bases, with 17 bases between.

The sample comprised blood. The receptor was derived from a woman aged 40 to 55 in good health. The genes are TRBV15 and TRBJ2-5; a possible D gene is TRBD2 (6 bases). In nucleotides, the CDR3 is TGTGCCACCAGCAGAGTGATGGGCGGGGCCAATCAGTACTTC. It translates to CATSRVMGGANQYF.